Below, 8 T cell receptor beta chains from the same sample are listed, as sequenced in a study of cytotoxic CD8 clonotypes in ibrutinib-treated CLL. Using immunoSEQ multiplex PCR, the repertoire was profiled, and TCRdb retains in-frame clones only, with some absent. The sample records more than 12,000 clones, about 60% being singletons. Sequenced here: PBMCs, sampled before ibrutinib treatment. Receptors were obtained from a human donor with chronic lymphocytic leukemia.

The chain uses TRBV19 and TRBJ2-4; no reliable D call. The CDR3 is 16 residues long. CDR1 is LNHDA and CDR2 is SQIVND in the germline V gene (reference sequence). V was shortened by 3 bases and J by 1 base, with 13 bases between the two germline ends. CDR3 loop: CASSMPGYRAKNIQYF. DNA of the CDR3: TGTGCCAGTAGTATGCCAGGTTATCGGGCCAAAAACATTCAGTACTTC.

CDR3 nucleotides: TGTGCCAGCAGCCCGACGTTCGGGTCAGTTACTAACTATGGCTACACCTTC. Its translation: CASSPTFGSVTNYGYTF. The chain joins TRBV10-3 to TRBJ1-2; D is unclear. V gave up 10 bases and J gave up 0 bases, with 24 bases separating them. Germline values: CDR1 ENHRY, CDR2 SYGVKD. The CDR3 runs to 17 residues.

The chain links TRBV6-4 to TRBJ2-1, with 9 nucleotides matching TRBD2. The CDR3 runs 15 residues. V shed 3 bases and J 9 bases; nucleotides not matched to a gene: 9. The germline V gene has CDR1 MRHNA and CDR2 SNTAGT. CDR3 region: CASSELAGSPSEQFF. In DNA, the CDR3 is TGTGCCAGCAGTGAACTAGCGGGTTCTCCTAGTGAGCAGTTCTTC.

The J gene is TRBJ2-2, the V gene TRBV6-5; no reliable D call. The CDR3 is made up of 15 amino acids. Per the germline V gene, CDR1 is MNHEY and CDR2 is SVGAGI. V lost 0 bases and J 4 bases, leaving 9 bases between the germline ends. The CDR3 DNA follows: TGTGCCAGCAGTTACTCGTTCCTGGCCACCGGGGAGCTGTTTTTT. Amino acids: CASSYSFLATGELFF.

This chain joins TRBV18 and TRBJ2-3; no definite D call. The V end lost 3 bases, the J end lost 0 bases, and 10 bases lay between the germline ends. Germline-derived CDR1 and CDR2 are KGHSH and LQKENI. CDR3 length equals 15 residues. In DNA, the CDR3 is TGTGCCAGCTCACCGATTGCCTCTAGCACAGATACGCAGTATTTT. Amino acid sequence: CASSPIASSTDTQYF.

This clone was counted a few times. DNA of the CDR3: TGTGCCAGCAGGCACACAGGGGAAGGATATGGCTACACCTTC. This codes for CASRHTGEGYGYTF. The chain has TRBV27 and TRBJ1-2; 7 bases align to TRBD1. The CDR3 sequence is 14 residues long. V shed 6 bases, J shed 5 bases, and the junction held 9 bases outside the gene matches. The V gene's germline CDR1 is MNHEY and CDR2 SMNVEV (reference sequence).

The V call is TRBV23-1, the J call TRBJ2-3, with a possible D match to TRBD2 (5 bases). TRBV23-1 is an open reading frame, and its role is uncertain. Trimming stripped 4 bases from V and 1 base from J, with 6 bases between. The CDR3 contains 13 residues. CDR3 in amino acids: CASSLRGTDTQYF. Here the CDR3 DNA reads TGCGCCAGCAGTCTGAGGGGCACAGATACGCAGTATTTT.

V usage is TRBV5-1 and J usage is TRBJ2-3, with D perhaps TRBD2 (5 bases). The CDR3 contains 14 residues. Trimming removed 4 bases from V and 4 bases from J, with 13 bases in between. In germline, CDR1 is SGHRS, CDR2 YFSETQ. The CDR3 nucleotides are TGCGCCAGCAGCCCCGGAGGAAGTCCAGATACGCAGTATTTT. This codes for CASSPGGSPDTQYF.